These T cell receptor beta chains were read from a single sample in a study of breast tumors, draining lymph nodes, adjacent tissues. TCRdb used MiXCR to reprocess the multiplex PCR reads, holding one entry per CDR3 protein. Of around 13,000 distinct CDR3 sequences detected, 70% appear once; the ten largest clones hold around two fifths. The sequencing sample was made of tumor-adjacent breast tissue. The receptors were sampled from a female donor with breast cancer. Some clones in this sample may be carry-over from other donors' samples. Each CDR3 is given with its conserved first and last residue. Each record gives: CDR3 length, V gene, J gene, clone size, D gene, CDR3 DNA, CDR3 protein. The D gene is left open where the match is weak. Expanded clones get a size class; other rows say once, few or many, or leave the size out.

15	TRBV12-3/TRBV12-4	TRBJ2-7	NA	NA	TGTGCCAGCAGTTTTGCTTCTTTGGGCTCCTACGAGCAGTACTTC	CASSFASLGSYEQYF
12	TRBV2	TRBJ2-3	many	TRBD2	TGTGCCAGCAGTGACGGGGGGGATACGCAGTATTTT	CASSDGGDTQYF
10	TRBV20-1	TRBJ2-1	NA	NA	TGCAGTGCGGAGGGCAATGAGCAGTTCTTC	CSAEGNEQFF
12	TRBV20-1	TRBJ2-3	NA	NA	TGCAGTGCTAGAGAGCGGTCAGATACGCAGTATTTT	CSARERSDTQYF
15	TRBV6-6	TRBJ2-3	many	NA	TGTGCCAGCAGTTACGGGGGTACTAGCACAGATACGCAGTATTTT	CASSYGGTSTDTQYF
11	TRBV20-1	TRBJ2-1	NA	NA	TGCAGTGCTAGTGGGGTGGATGAGCAGTTCTTC	CSASGVDEQFF
14	TRBV24-1	TRBJ2-5	NA	NA	TGTGCCACCAGTGGTGGTACAGCCCAAGAGACCCAGTACTTC	CATSGGTAQETQYF
15	TRBV5-1	TRBJ2-1	NA	TRBD2	TGCGCCAGCAGCTCCGGGACTAGCGGATACAATGAGCAGTTCTTC	CASSSGTSGYNEQFF
15	TRBV20-1	TRBJ2-3	NA	NA	TGCAGTGCTAGAGGGGCGGCAGGGGGCACAGATACGCAGTATTTT	CSARGAAGGTDTQYF
15	TRBV20-1	TRBJ2-1	NA	TRBD2	TGCAGTGCTAGAGATACCAGCGGGAGGATCTATGAGCAGTTCTTC	CSARDTSGRIYEQFF
14	TRBV7-9	TRBJ1-5	many	NA	TGTGCCAGCAGCTCGGGCGGGGACCGGCAGCCCCAGCATTTT	CASSSGGDRQPQHF
15	TRBV9	TRBJ2-7	medium-sized	TRBD1	TGTGCCAGCAGCTCTGACAGGGAAATGAGCTACGAGCAGTACTTC	CASSSDREMSYEQYF
11	TRBV5-1	TRBJ1-4	NA	NA	TGCGCCAGCAGCTTGGACGAAAAACTGTTTTTT	CASSLDEKLFF
12	TRBV3-1	TRBJ2-7	medium-sized	TRBD1	TGTGCCAGCAGATCAGGGGGCGCTGAGCAGTACTTC	CASRSGGAEQYF
17	TRBV11-2	TRBJ2-5	NA	TRBD2	TGTGCCAGCAGCTTAGTCGGACTAGCGGGAGGACAAGAGACCCAGTACTTC	CASSLVGLAGGQETQYF
13	TRBV7-8	TRBJ2-7	NA	NA	TGTGCCAGCAAACCAGGGGCTCCCTACGAGCAGTACTTC	CASKPGAPYEQYF
14	TRBV2	TRBJ2-7	medium-sized	TRBD1	TGTGCCAGCAGCGGGACAGGGGGAGTCTACGAGCAGTACTTC	CASSGTGGVYEQYF
15	TRBV7-9	TRBJ2-3	NA	NA	TGTGCCAGCAGCTCACCGGGACACAGCACAGATACGCAGTATTTT	CASSSPGHSTDTQYF
14	TRBV7-8	TRBJ2-7	NA	TRBD2	TGTGCCAGCAGGGGCGGGAGGGGATTTTACGAGCAGTACTTC	CASRGGRGFYEQYF
14	TRBV29-1	TRBJ2-3	NA	TRBD1	TGCAGCGTTGGAGGGGGACAGGGGGCAGATACGCAGTATTTT	CSVGGGQGADTQYF